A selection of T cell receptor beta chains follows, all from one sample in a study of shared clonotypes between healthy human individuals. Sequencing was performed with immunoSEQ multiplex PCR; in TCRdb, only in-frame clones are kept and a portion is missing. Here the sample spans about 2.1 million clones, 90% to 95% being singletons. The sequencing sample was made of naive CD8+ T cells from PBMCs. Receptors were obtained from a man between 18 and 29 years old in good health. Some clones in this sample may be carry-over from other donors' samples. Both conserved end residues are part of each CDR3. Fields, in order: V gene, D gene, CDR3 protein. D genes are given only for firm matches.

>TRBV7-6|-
CASSLGPILSYNEQFF
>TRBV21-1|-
CASSKGPGTDSNQPQHF
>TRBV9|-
CASSDPSGPYTEAFF
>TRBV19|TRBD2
CASILRGGEGPGEQYF
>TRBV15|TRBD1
CATSDRGYGYTF
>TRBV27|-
CASSLDWGNNYGYTF
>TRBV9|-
CASSVDWVSPTNYNEQFF
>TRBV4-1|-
CASSQDMRVTGELFF
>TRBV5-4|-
CASSLGRGVRDTQYF
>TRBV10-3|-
CAISEGRNTGELFF
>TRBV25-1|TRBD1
CASSEHRQGYNYGYTF
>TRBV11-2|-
CASSLDSGVAADTQYF
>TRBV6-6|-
CASWARGANTGELFF
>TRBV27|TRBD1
CASSLLGTGEQFF
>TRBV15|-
CATSREVRLQSYNEQFF
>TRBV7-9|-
CASSQSVRGGLYEQYF
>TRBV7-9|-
CASSLEGTTYGYTF
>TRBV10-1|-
CASSESWDHTGELFF
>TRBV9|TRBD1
CASSVPGTGANTGELFF
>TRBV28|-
CASGWGTQYF
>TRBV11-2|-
CASSSPFSSLAGELFF
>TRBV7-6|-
CASSLRPGELFF
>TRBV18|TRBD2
CASSPMRTSGRESSYNEQFF
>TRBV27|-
CASSTWGENTIYF
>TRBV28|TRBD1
CASSGTGTGIRQPQHF
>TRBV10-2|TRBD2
CASSTSGVYTGELFF
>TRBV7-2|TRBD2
CASSSRGGSSTDTQYF
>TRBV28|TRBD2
CASSLTGRTYSYEQYF
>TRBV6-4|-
CASSDSSPRRSSYEQYF
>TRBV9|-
CASSSGQSNGYTF
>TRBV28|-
CASTENTEAFF
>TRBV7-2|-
CASSRSGNSYEQYF
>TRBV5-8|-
CASSLAIRRGIQPQHF
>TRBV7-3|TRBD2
CASRSRISGDYNEQFF
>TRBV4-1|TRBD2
CASSGGGSSYNEQFF
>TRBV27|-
CASSFGYSNQPQHF
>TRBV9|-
CASSAPRAVTQYF
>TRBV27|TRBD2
CASSPRGSSGRNEQFF
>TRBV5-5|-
CASSLDRTYSGNTIYF
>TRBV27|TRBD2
CASSPLAGGTYEQYF
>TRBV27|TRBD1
CASSFGTADNEQFF
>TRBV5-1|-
CASRDTSGKNIQYF
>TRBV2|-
CASIDRDQGNTIYF
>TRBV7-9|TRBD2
CASSLPSGSGGNEQFF
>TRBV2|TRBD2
CASSGLAGVYNEQFF
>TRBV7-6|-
CASSPGENEQFF
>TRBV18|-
CASSPDGGGPLYGYTF
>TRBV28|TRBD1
CASRQGSTYNEQFF
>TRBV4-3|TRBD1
CASSQAGTGTYEQYF
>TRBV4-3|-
CASSQNGYEQYF
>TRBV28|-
CASSPWGDESSYEQYF
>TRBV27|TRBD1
CASSPLGQGGSSYEQYF
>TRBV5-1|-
CASSEIRNTEAFF
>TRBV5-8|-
CASSFIYGRAAFF
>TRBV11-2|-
CASSLGTFQPQHF
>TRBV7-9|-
CASSLGEGDVPYEQYF
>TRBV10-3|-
CAISERARPTLNYEQYF